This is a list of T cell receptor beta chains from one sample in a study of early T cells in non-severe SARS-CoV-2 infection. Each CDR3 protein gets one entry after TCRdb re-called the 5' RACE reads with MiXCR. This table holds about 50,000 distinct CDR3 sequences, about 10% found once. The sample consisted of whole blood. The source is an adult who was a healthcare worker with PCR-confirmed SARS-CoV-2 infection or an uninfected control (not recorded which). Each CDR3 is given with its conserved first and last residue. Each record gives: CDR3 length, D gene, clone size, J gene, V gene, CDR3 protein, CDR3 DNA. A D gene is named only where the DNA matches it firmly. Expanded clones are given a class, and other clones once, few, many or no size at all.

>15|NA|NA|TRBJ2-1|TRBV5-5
CASSSTTGYYNEQFF
TGTGCCAGCAGCTCTACCACAGGTTACTACAATGAGCAGTTCTTC
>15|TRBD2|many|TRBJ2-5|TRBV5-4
CASSSRRAGGETQYF
TGTGCCAGCAGCTCCCGCCGGGCGGGAGGGGAGACCCAGTACTTC
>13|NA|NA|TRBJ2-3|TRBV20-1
CSARVRSTDTQYF
TGCAGTGCCCGAGTGCGGAGCACAGATACGCAGTATTTT
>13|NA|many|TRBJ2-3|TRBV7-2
CASSLVRSDTQYF
TGTGCCAGCTCCTTAGTGAGGTCCGATACGCAGTATTTT
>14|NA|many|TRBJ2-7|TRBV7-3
CASSPSRESYEQYF
TGTGCCAGCAGCCCCAGCAGGGAGTCCTACGAGCAGTACTTC
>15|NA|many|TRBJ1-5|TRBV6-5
CASRHRRGGDQPQHF
TGTGCCAGCAGACACCGGAGGGGGGGCGATCAGCCCCAGCATTTT
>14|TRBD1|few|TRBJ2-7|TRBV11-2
CASTPGTGVNEQYF
TGTGCCAGCACCCCCGGGACAGGGGTAAACGAGCAGTACTTC
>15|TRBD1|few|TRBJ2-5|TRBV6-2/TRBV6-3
CASSQTRTGQETQYF
TGTGCCAGCAGTCAGACCCGGACAGGGCAAGAGACCCAGTACTTC
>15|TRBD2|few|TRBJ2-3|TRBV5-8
CASSPGLVYGDTQYF
TGTGCCAGCAGCCCTGGACTAGTATATGGAGATACGCAGTATTTT
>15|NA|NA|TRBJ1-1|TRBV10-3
CAISELGERGTEAFF
TGTGCCATCAGTGAGTTGGGGGAGAGGGGGACTGAAGCTTTCTTT
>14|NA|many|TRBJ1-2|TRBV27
CASSSRGAIHGYTF
TGTGCCAGCAGTTCCAGGGGCGCGATCCATGGCTACACCTTC
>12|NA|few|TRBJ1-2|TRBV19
CASKEGLNGYTF
TGTGCCAGTAAGGAGGGGCTGAATGGCTACACCTTC
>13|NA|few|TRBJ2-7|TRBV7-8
CASSFTPPNEQYF
TGTGCCAGCAGCTTCACTCCTCCTAACGAGCAGTACTTC
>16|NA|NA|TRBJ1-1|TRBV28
CASISPGSRVGAEAFF
TGTGCCAGCATCTCCCCGGGCAGCCGGGTGGGCGCTGAAGCTTTCTTT
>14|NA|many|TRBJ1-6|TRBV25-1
CASSPGDYNSPLHF
TGTGCCAGCAGTCCAGGAGACTATAATTCACCCCTCCACTTT
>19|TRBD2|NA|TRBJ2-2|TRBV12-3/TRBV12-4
CASSESTGLAGPNTGELFF
TGTGCCAGCAGCGAGTCTACGGGACTAGCGGGACCGAACACCGGGGAGCTGTTTTTT
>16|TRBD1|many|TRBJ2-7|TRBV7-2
CASSLMDRTYTGEQYF
TGTGCCAGCAGCTTAATGGACAGGACGTACACCGGCGAGCAGTACTTC
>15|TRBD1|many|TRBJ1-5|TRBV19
CASRTGTGAYQPQHF
TGTGCCAGCAGAACCGGGACAGGGGCCTATCAGCCCCAGCATTTT
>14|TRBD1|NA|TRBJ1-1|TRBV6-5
CASSLQGVTTEAFF
TGTGCCAGCAGTTTACAGGGGGTGACCACTGAAGCTTTCTTT
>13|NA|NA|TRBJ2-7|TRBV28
CASSFTLPREQYF
TGTGCCAGCAGTTTTACCTTACCTCGGGAGCAGTACTTC
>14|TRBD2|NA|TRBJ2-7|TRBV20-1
CSAHLSGNSYEQYF
TGCAGTGCCCACCTTAGCGGGAACTCCTACGAGCAGTACTTC
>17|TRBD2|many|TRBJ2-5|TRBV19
CASTPMGRAGPQETQYF
TGTGCCAGTACCCCGATGGGACGAGCGGGACCTCAAGAGACCCAGTACTTC
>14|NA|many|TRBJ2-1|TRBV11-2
CASSRDILDNEQFF
TGTGCCAGCAGCCGGGACATCTTGGACAATGAGCAGTTCTTC
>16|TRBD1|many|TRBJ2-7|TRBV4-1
CASSQGPTGGSYEQYF
TGCGCCAGCAGCCAGGGGCCCACAGGGGGCTCCTACGAGCAGTACTTC
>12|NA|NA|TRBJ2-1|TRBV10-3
CATGGSYNEQFF
TGTGCCACCGGAGGGTCCTACAATGAGCAGTTCTTC
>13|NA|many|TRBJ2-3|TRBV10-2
CASSVFRKDTQYF
TGCGCCAGCAGTGTGTTCAGGAAAGATACGCAGTATTTT
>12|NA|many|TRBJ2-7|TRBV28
CGVGGLYYEQYF
TGTGGAGTTGGGGGGTTGTATTACGAGCAGTACTTC
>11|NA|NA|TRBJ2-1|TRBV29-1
CSGSSYNEQFF
TGCAGTGGGAGCTCCTACAATGAGCAGTTCTTC
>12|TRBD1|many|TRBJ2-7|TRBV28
CASRQGLGEQYF
TGTGCCAGCCGACAGGGTCTGGGAGAGCAGTACTTC
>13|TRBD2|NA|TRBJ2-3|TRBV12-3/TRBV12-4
CASGGGYTDTQYF
TGTGCCAGCGGGGGAGGGTACACAGATACGCAGTATTTT
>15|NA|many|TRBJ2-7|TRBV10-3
CAISNLKASSYEQYF
TGTGCCATCAGTAACCTCAAGGCCAGCTCCTACGAGCAGTACTTC
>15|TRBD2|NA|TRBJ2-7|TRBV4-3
CASSLASGHSYEQYF
TGCGCCAGCAGCCTCGCTAGCGGGCATTCCTACGAGCAGTACTTC
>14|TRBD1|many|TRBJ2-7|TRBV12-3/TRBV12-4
CASSSDRGKYEQYF
TGTGCCAGCAGTTCGGACAGGGGGAAGTACGAGCAGTACTTC
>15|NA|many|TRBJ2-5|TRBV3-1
CASSQDVSGQETQYF
TGTGCCAGCAGCCAAGATGTGTCGGGGCAAGAGACCCAGTACTTC
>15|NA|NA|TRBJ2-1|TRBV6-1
CASSSTRSSYNEQFF
TGTGCCAGCAGTTCTACTAGGAGCTCCTACAATGAGCAGTTCTTC
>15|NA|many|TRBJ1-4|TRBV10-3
CAISESWRGDEKLFF
TGTGCCATCAGTGAGTCTTGGCGGGGTGATGAAAAACTGTTTTTT
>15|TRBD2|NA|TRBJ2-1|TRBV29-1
CSVEDWTSRRNEQFF
TGCAGCGTTGAAGATTGGACTAGCCGTAGGAATGAGCAGTTCTTC
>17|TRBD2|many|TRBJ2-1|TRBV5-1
CASSSPRASGRNNEQFF
TGCGCCAGCAGCTCTCCAAGGGCTAGCGGGAGGAACAATGAGCAGTTCTTC
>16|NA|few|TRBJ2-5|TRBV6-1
CASSPTGWGLGETQYF
TGTGCCAGCAGTCCCACCGGCTGGGGGTTGGGGGAGACCCAGTACTTC
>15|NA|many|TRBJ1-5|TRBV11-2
CASSLDIGVSQPQHF
TGTGCCAGCAGCTTAGATATCGGGGTATCTCAGCCCCAGCATTTT